This T cell receptor beta chain comes out of a study of cytomegalovirus exposure and HLA in healthy donors. Study-wide results and caveats: Follow-up analysis later connected one missense variant in DCLRE1C with trimming of TCR beta V- and J-genes. Serostatus for CMV was the only available immune exposure information. Per a later analysis, HLA-associated TCR beta chains showed more clonal expansion than other, equally common TCR beta chains. A prior analysis recorded that most TCR beta V segments were productive about 90% or about 30% of the time.

Notes on this clone: What it binds is unknown.

The PCR had 60 Vbeta and 13 Jbeta primers. The data were produced by immunoSEQ multiplex PCR, yet TCRdb's version contains in-frame clones alone and is incomplete. In the table there are around 190,000 clones, more than 65% of which are singletons. The sample taken for sequencing was PBMCs. This TCR derives from a girl between 2 and 10 years old in good health and CMV-seropositive.

The CDR3 loop reads CASSEARGGVETQYF. Written as DNA, the CDR3 is TGTGCCAGCAGTGAAGCGCGGGGGGGTGTAGAGACCCAGTACTTC. The chain recombines TRBV2 with TRBJ2-5, with TRBD2 matching over 9 bases. This CDR3 has 15 amino acids. The J segment lost 4 bases and the V segment lost 0 bases, leaving 3 bases of the junction unmatched. In germline, CDR1 is SNHLY, CDR2 FYNNEI.